The 13 T cell receptor beta chains below were found in one sample sequenced in a study of CD8 T cells in ankylosing spondylitis (dated by TCRdb to 2017 to 2019). Libraries were constructed by 5' RACE. Sequencing took place on an Illumina HiSeq 2500. Starting from the raw public reads, TCRdb applied fastp trimming at Q25, assembled clones with MiXCR and retained in-frame beta chains. A single entry per CDR3 protein holds the most common genes and DNA from its merged rows. Counted in this sample were 650,000 to 800,000 distinct CDR3 sequences; around 20% of them appeared once. The ten largest make up under 20% of the sample. These receptors have no identified antigens. What the work shows at the level of the full study, not this receptor alone: Blood from ankylosing spondylitis patients appeared to be characterized by a TCR beta motif made up of under ten highly homologous amino acid variants.

The specimen sequenced was blood, either unsorted or a sorted T cell fraction (not recorded which). These TCRs come from a male donor with ankylosing spondylitis.

This clonotype was counted only a few times. The CDR3 loop reads CASSSSLRGLSYEQYF. CDR3 bases: TGTGCCAGCAGTTCGAGCCTTAGGGGACTGTCCTACGAGCAGTACTTC. The chain uses TRBV28 and TRBJ2-7; D might be TRBD2 (6 bases). From germline, CDR1 is MDHEN and CDR2 SYDVKM. The CDR3 contains 16 residues. V lost 4 bases and J 1 base, leaving 17 bases between the germline ends.

This clonotype was counted a few times. V gene TRBV20-1 combines with J gene TRBJ1-1; D might be TRBD1 (6 bases). The V end was cut by 1 base, the J end by 1 base, with 13 bases between. This CDR3 is 15 amino acids long. Germline CDR1 and CDR2: DFQATT and SNEGSKA (reference sequence). CDR3 sequence: CSARAGGRTNTEAFF. The CDR3 region has the DNA TGCAGTGCTAGAGCGGGGGGCCGGACGAACACTGAAGCTTTCTTT.

The chain combines TRBV5-5 with TRBJ2-7; D assignment may be TRBD1 or TRBD2 (5 bases each). CDR1 is SGHKS and CDR2 is YYEKEE in the germline V gene (reference sequence). V was clipped by 5 bases and J by 7 bases, with 28 bases between them. The CDR3 extends over 17 amino acids. CDR3 protein: CASRVEPGPALKREQYF. DNA of the CDR3: TGTGCCAGCAGAGTGGAGCCGGGGCCCGCTTTAAAACGAGAGCAGTACTTC.

The chain employs TRBV5-1 and TRBJ2-1, with 9 nucleotides matching TRBD2. With 0 bases clipped from V and 8 bases from J, the junction kept 9 bases outside the gene matches. Germline V gives CDR1 SGHRS, CDR2 YFSETQ. CDR3 length equals 16 residues. This CDR3 is CASSLVGRGGRDEQFF. DNA of the CDR3: TGCGCCAGCAGCTTGGTTGGGCGGGGGGGCCGAGATGAGCAGTTCTTC. The full variable domain, with the rest looked up from reference TRBV5-1 and TRBJ2-1, is KAGVTQTPRYLIKTRGQQVTLSCSPISGHRSVSWYQQTPGQGLQFLFEYFSETQRNKGNFPGRFSGRQFSNSRSEMNVSTLELGDSALYLCASSLVGRGGRDEQFFGPGTRLTVL.

The rearrangement links TRBV6-1 to TRBJ1-3, with D possibly TRBD1 on 6 matching bases. Looked up from germline, CDR1 is MNHNS and CDR2 is SASEGT. The CDR3 spans 15 residues. Trimming removed 6 bases from V and 10 bases from J, with 22 bases in between. CDR3 sequence reads: CASSLRTSGGLTIYF. The CDR3 nucleotides are TGTGCCAGCAGCCTTCGGACTAGCGGGGGGCTTACCATATATTTT.

On this clonotype: Mismatch with germline at one junction end may stem from a read error. The J gene is TRBJ2-6, the V gene TRBV5-1; 8 bases line up with TRBD1. Germline assignment: CDR1 SGHRS and CDR2 YFSETQ. The length of the CDR3 is 15 residues. This CDR3 reads CASSLDRVAANVPTF. CDR3 sequence (DNA): TGCGCCAGCAGCCTGGACAGGGTGGCGGCCAACGTCCCGACTTTC.

This clonotype was observed a handful of times. CDR3 sequence: CASSYSFDNEQFF. The CDR3, as DNA: TGTGCCAGCAGTTACTCGTTTGACAATGAGCAGTTCTTC. The rearrangement joins TRBV6-5 to TRBJ2-1; D gene uncertain. The ends were cut back, 0 bases at V and 5 bases at J, with 5 bases in the middle. CDR3 length: 13 residues. CDR1 is MNHEY and CDR2 is SVGAGI in the germline V gene.

This clonotype was observed a few times. The DNA of the CDR3 is TGCGCCAGCAGCCAAGATCAGGGTCTTTTACCGCCGTTCTTC. This translates into CASSQDQGLLPPFF. The chain has TRBV4-1 and TRBJ2-1; possible D gene TRBD1, 5 bases. Trimming took off 0 bases at V and 15 bases at J, with 18 bases between the two ends. Germline CDR1 MGHRA, CDR2 YSYEKL. This CDR3 spans 14 amino acids.

There are a few counts of this clonotype. The chain links TRBV3-1 to TRBJ2-7; unclear D gene. Trimming removed 4 bases at V and 5 bases at J, with 12 bases between. CDR3 length equals 13 residues. The germline gives CDR1 LGHDT, CDR2 YNNKEL (reference sequence). CDR3 sequence reads: CASSRDLVHEQYF. CDR3 nucleotide sequence: TGTGCCAGCAGCCGCGACCTTGTCCACGAGCAGTACTTC.

V usage is TRBV10-3 and J usage is TRBJ2-5; TRBD2 aligns across 11 bases. Unmatched junction bases numbered 4, after V lost 5 bases and J lost 2 bases. CDR3 length: 15 amino acids. CDR1 is ENHRY and CDR2 is SYGVKD in the germline V gene. This CDR3 is CAISQTSGNQETQYF. The DNA for the CDR3 is TGTGCCATCAGTCAGACTAGCGGGAATCAAGAGACCCAGTACTTC.

The chain combines TRBV6-1 with TRBJ2-7; 9 positions agree with TRBD2. After removal of 4 bases from V and 3 bases from J, the junction contained 7 bases not matched to a gene. The CDR3 consists of 15 residues. Germline CDR1 reads MNHNS; CDR2 reads SASEGT. CDR3 residues: CASSVGGTSSYEQYF. The CDR3, as DNA: TGTGCCAGCAGTGTCGGTGGGACTAGCAGCTACGAGCAGTACTTC.

This clonotype was found a few times. The rearrangement links TRBV5-1 to TRBJ2-2; 9 bases are shared with TRBD1. The V and J ends lost 7 bases and 4 bases, in that order; junction bases with no gene match: 5. The length of the CDR3 is 14 residues. Germline CDR1 and CDR2: SGHRS and YFSETQ. CDR3 amino acids: CASRQGVTTGELFF. CDR3 DNA: TGCGCCAGCCGACAGGGGGTGACCACCGGGGAGCTGTTTTTT.

The rearrangement joins TRBV4-1 to TRBJ2-1; the match to TRBD1 covers 7 bases. The germline V gene encodes CDR1 MGHRA and CDR2 YSYEKL. V shed 3 bases, J shed 4 bases, and the junction held 24 bases outside the gene matches. The CDR3 length is 21 residues. In DNA form, the CDR3 reads TGCGCCAGCAGCCACTACCGGACAGGACCCGGGCCCGTCCTTTGGTACAATGAGCAGTTCTTC. Translated, it gives CASSHYRTGPGPVLWYNEQFF.